This passage covers 6 T cell receptor beta chains from one sample sequenced in a study of T cells in Graves' hyperthyroidism and ophthalmopathy. What was amplified from RNA transcripts were TCR beta CDR3 regions. The HTBI primer set drove a first-round RT-PCR of the TCR CDR3. TCRdb re-analysed the multiplex PCR reads in MiXCR, keeping a single row per CDR3 protein. Counted here are roughly 750,000 distinct CDR3 sequences, less than 20% occurring once; the ten biggest clones make up approximately 8%. The sample taken for sequencing was blood. These receptors originate from a man between 18 and 35 years old with Graves' hyperthyroidism.

The rearrangement links TRBV20-1 to TRBJ1-1; 8 positions match TRBD1. J gave up 4 bases and V 5 bases, and 12 bases lay outside the gene matches. The CDR3 contains 15 residues. Per the germline V gene, CDR1 is DFQATT and CDR2 is SNEGSKA (reference sequence). CDR3 bases: TGCAGTGCTCCAAACGAACGGACAGGGTCCACTGAAGCTTTCTTT. Amino acids: CSAPNERTGSTEAFF.

This clonotype was seen many times. The rearrangement links TRBV18 to TRBJ2-5; 9 bases line up with TRBD2. The CDR3 sequence is 16 residues long. Germline V gene sequence: CDR1 KGHSH, CDR2 LQKENI. With 3 bases clipped from V and 5 bases from J, the junction kept 10 bases outside the gene matches. The CDR3 loop is CASSPPGTSQRETQYF. In DNA form, the CDR3 reads TGTGCCAGCTCACCCCCCGGGACTAGCCAGAGGGAGACCCAGTACTTC. Full variable domain (remainder filled in from reference TRBV18 and TRBJ2-5): NAGVMQNPRHLVRRRGQEARLRCSPMKGHSHVYWYRQLPEEGLKFMVYLQKENIIDESGMPKERFSAEFPKEGPSILRIQQVVRGDSAAYFCASSPPGTSQRETQYFGPGTRLLVL.

The chain carries TRBV6-1 and TRBJ2-7; 14 bases match TRBD2. The CDR3 is 13 residues long. Looked up from germline, CDR1 is MNHNS and CDR2 is SASEGT. J gave up 3 bases and V 10 bases, and 2 bases lay outside the gene matches. CDR3 residues: CANGLAGGYEQYF. The CDR3 DNA reads as TGTGCCAACGGACTAGCGGGAGGCTACGAGCAGTACTTC.

This clonotype was seen a few times. The chain links TRBV19 to TRBJ1-2; no clear D gene. This CDR3 region has 14 residues. CDR1 is LNHDA and CDR2 is SQIVND in the germline V gene (reference sequence). Deletions cut 1 base from V and 0 bases from J, with 6 bases between. The CDR3 is CASSIGPANYGYTF. In DNA form, the CDR3 reads TGTGCCAGTAGTATAGGGCCGGCTAACTATGGCTACACCTTC. Based on the CDR3 plus reference TRBV19 and TRBJ1-2, the full variable domain is DGGITQSPKYLFRKEGQNVTLSCEQNLNHDAMYWYRQDPGQGLRLIYYSQIVNDFQKGDIAEGYSVSREKKESFPLTVTSAQKNPTAFYLCASSIGPANYGYTFGSGTRLTVV.

The chain joins TRBV7-2 to TRBJ1-2, with 8 nucleotides matching TRBD1. Germline lookup yields CDR1 SGHTA and CDR2 FQGNSA. This CDR3 contains 12 residues. V shed 4 bases, J shed 8 bases, and the junction held 3 bases outside the gene matches. The CDR3 here is CASSWGQVGYTF. CDR3 DNA: TGTGCCAGCAGCTGGGGACAGGTGGGCTACACCTTC.

This clonotype was recorded many times. The J gene is TRBJ2-7, the V gene TRBV7-8, with no clear D. CDR3 length equals 13 residues. Germline lookup yields CDR1 SGHVS and CDR2 FQNEAQ. V lost 0 bases, J lost 5 bases, and 8 bases lay in between. CDR3 nucleotide sequence: TGTGCCAGCAGCTTAGCGAGCTGGGACGAGCAGTACTTC. As protein: CASSLASWDEQYF.